The entry that follows covers one T cell receptor beta chain sequence. This sample is drawn from a study of T cell responses to AZD1222 COVID-19 vaccine. Second-dose schedules of about 4 or about 12 weeks were combined. Here immunoSEQ multiplex PCR was the method, and the copy in TCRdb shows in-frame clones only, minus some. The sample has 90,000 to 120,000 clones, 87% seen once; the top ten hold approximately 4.8%. This CDR3 comprises 15 residues. Trimming removed 7 bases from V and 4 bases from J, with 20 bases in between. Germline CDR1 reads MNHEY; CDR2 reads SVGAGI. The V gene is TRBV6-5, the J gene TRBJ2-7; D may be TRBD1 or TRBD2 (6 bases each). This TCR derives from an adult who received the AZD1222 COVID-19 vaccine. Here the sequenced sample was peripheral blood, taken 28 days after the second AZD1222 dose. CDR3 bases: TGTGCCAGCACCCTCTACGTGGGGGGCGTTTACGAGCAGTACTTC. Translation: CASTLYVGGVYEQYF.